This T cell receptor (beta chain) was captured by sequencing in a study of shared clonotypes between healthy human individuals. Study at large: Serving as donors were a couple of women and three men, whose ages spanned 18 to 49. Plates per donor: three CD4 naive, three CD4 memory, two CD8 naive, one CD8 memory.

The donors, all of them Caucasian adults, lived in Nashville, Tennessee. The CDR3 contains 14 residues. Trimming pared 0 bases from V and 6 bases from J, leaving 11 bases between. The germline gives CDR1 SGHTA, CDR2 FQGTGA. Assay: immunoSEQ multiplex PCR; the TCRdb copy retains only in-frame clones and omits some. The table includes over 75,000 clones, almost 70% detected once. J is TRBJ1-2 and V is TRBV7-3; a possible D gene is TRBD1 (5 bases). This TCR came from a young man in good health. The sequencing sample was made of memory CD8+ T cells sorted from blood. The sample's subset: CD45RO+ cells pooled with CCR7-negative TemRA cells. The CDR3 is CASSLTGAWDGYTF. In DNA, the CDR3 is TGTGCCAGCAGCTTAACCGGGGCGTGGGATGGCTACACCTTC.